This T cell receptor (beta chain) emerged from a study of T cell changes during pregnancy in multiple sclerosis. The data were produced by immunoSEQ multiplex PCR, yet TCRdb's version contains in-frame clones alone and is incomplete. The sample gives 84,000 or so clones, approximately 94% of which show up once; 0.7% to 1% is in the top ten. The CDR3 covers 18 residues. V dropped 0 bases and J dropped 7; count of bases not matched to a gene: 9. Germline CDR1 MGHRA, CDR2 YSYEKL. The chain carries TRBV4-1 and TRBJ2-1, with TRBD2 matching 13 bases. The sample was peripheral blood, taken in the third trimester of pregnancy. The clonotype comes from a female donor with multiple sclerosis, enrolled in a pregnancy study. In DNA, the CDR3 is TGCGCCAGCAGCCAAGAATGGGTCGGGACTAGCGGGATTAATGAGCAGTTCTTC. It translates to CASSQEWVGTSGINEQFF.